This entry describes one TCR beta chain. This specimen comes from a study of T cell changes during pregnancy in multiple sclerosis. The CDR3 consists of 12 residues. J gave up 3 bases and V 7 bases, and 3 bases lay outside the gene matches. In germline, CDR1 is LNHDA, CDR2 SQIVND (reference sequence). The protocol was immunoSEQ multiplex PCR, while the TCRdb copy is restricted to in-frame clones and leaves out a portion. The sample consists of around 40,000 clones, roughly 90% of them appearing once. V gene TRBV19 combines with J gene TRBJ2-7; 7 bases match TRBD2. The specimen comprised CD4+ T cells from peripheral blood mononuclear cells, sampled after pregnancy. This receptor was taken from a female donor in good health, enrolled as a control in a pregnancy study. The chain's CDR3 is CASNGRDYEQYF. The CDR3 DNA is TGTGCCAGTAATGGGAGGGACTACGAGCAGTACTTC.